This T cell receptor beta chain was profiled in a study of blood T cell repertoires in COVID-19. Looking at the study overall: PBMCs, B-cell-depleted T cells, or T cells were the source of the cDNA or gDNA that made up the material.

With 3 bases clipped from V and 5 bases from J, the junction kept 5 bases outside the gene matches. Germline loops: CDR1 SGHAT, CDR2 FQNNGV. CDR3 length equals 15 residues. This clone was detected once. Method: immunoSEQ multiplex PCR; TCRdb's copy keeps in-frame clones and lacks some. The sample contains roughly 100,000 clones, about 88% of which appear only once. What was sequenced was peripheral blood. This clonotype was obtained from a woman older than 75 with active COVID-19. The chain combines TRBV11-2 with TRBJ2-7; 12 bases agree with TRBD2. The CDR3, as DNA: TGTGCCAGCAGCTTCGGGACTAGCGGGCTGGACGAGCAGTACTTC. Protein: CASSFGTSGLDEQYF.